This T cell receptor (beta chain) is from a study of regulatory T cells in long-lasting Graves disease. Trimming cost V 5 bases and J 5 bases; bases outside gene matches: 9. Germline loops: CDR1 MNHNS, CDR2 SASEGT. This CDR3 region has 15 residues. Regarding time point: persistent/refractory GD, antithyroid drugs over 5 years with positive TRAb. RNA extracted from PBMCs served as the sequencing template. Patients with Graves' disease were diagnosed by American Thyroid Association guidelines. All patients originated from an endocrinology department located in Xi'an, China. Through Arm-PCR of CDR3 regions and iRepertoire HTBI primers, TCR beta libraries were built. TCRdb analysed the multiplex PCR reads with MiXCR anew, one entry per CDR3 protein. The sample contains a few hundred thousand distinct CDR3 sequences, 20% to 25% of which appear only once. Study-level points and caveats: Accuracy could have been hurt by small sample size. Persistent disease preferred TRBV28, TRBJ1-2 and TRBJ2-5.

This clonotype has more than one count but fewer than ten. The antigen remains unidentified. V usage is TRBV6-1 and J usage is TRBJ1-1; 9 positions match TRBD1. The source is a female donor with Graves disease. The specimen comprised peripheral blood mononuclear cells (PBMCs), sampled when the disease was refractory, from a patient treated with antithyroid drugs. The CDR3 region has the DNA TGTGCCAGCAGTCCCCCGGGACAGGGAGATACTGAAGCTTTCTTT. It specifies CASSPPGQGDTEAFF.